This T cell receptor beta chain was documented in a study of cytomegalovirus exposure and HLA in healthy donors. General study findings and limits: In an earlier analysis, in some 500 donors, most V segments appeared productive either ~87% or ~30% of the time. Clonal expansion, a later analysis showed, was greater in HLA-associated TCR beta chains than in equally common others.

In the case of this clone: Its antigen is unknown.

The CDR3 sequence is 13 residues long. The germline V gene encodes CDR1 LNHDA and CDR2 SQIVND (reference sequence). Trimming cost V 5 bases and J 5 bases, with 10 bases left between them. It was with 60 Vbeta and 13 Jbeta primers that the PCR ran. Produced via immunoSEQ multiplex PCR; TCRdb's table is partial and in-frame only. The sample yields about 160,000 clones, 80% seen once. The chain recombines TRBV19 with TRBJ2-1, with D possibly TRBD2 on 6 matching bases. The sequencing sample was made of PBMCs. This receptor was taken from a man aged 18 to 35 in good health and CMV-seropositive. The CDR3 DNA reads TGTGCCAGTAGTTCTGGACTACACAATGAGCAGTTCTTC. Its protein product is CASSSGLHNEQFF.